This T cell receptor (beta chain) was captured in a study of blood T cell repertoires in COVID-19. On the study more broadly: The origin of the acute and convalescent COVID-19 samples was the United States, Italy and Spain. Sample material is recorded as cDNA or gDNA derived from T cells, B-cell-depleted T cells, or PBMCs.

In the original analysis: Using reference gene primer amplification, nucleated cell counts were estimated. The repertoire was sequenced with immunoSEQ multiplex PCR; TCRdb's copy has only in-frame clones and lacks some. From that table come the V and J calls and clone size; the DNA was used to work out D and trimming. The sample includes 250,000 to 350,000 clones, about nine tenths seen only once; the top ten take 5.5% to 8.5%. V was pared by 4 bases and J by 0 bases, with 8 bases between. The CDR3 has 15 residues. The germline V gene encodes CDR1 SGHDT and CDR2 YYEEEE. This chain links TRBV5-6 with TRBJ2-6; the D is unclear. Sequencing used peripheral blood. The TCR was taken from a young woman who had recovered from COVID-19. DNA of the CDR3: TGTGCCAGCAGCAGAGGCCCCTCTGGGGCCAACGTCCTGACTTTC. Translation gives CASSRGPSGANVLTF.